The 16 T cell receptor beta chains in this list originate from one sample, sequenced in a study of persistence of HIV-infected CD4 T cells. Which antigens these TCRs recognize remains unknown. The libraries were made with immunoSEQ version 4 in survey mode. Produced via immunoSEQ multiplex PCR; TCRdb's table is partial and in-frame only. The sample records some 20,000 clones, about 61% being singletons. Lysates of CMV-infected fibroblasts at around 9.9 ug/mL stimulated these cells. Sorting of responding CD4+ T cells relied on upregulated CD40 ligand together with CD69. Sequenced material: CD4+ T cells sorted from PBMCs after roughly 18-hour stimulation, taken from a patient who received antiretroviral therapy. The receptors derive from an adult woman with HIV who was CMV-seropositive.

The V and J genes are TRBV9 and TRBJ2-3, with 7 bases fitting TRBD2. The V gene's germline CDR1 is SGDLS and CDR2 YYNGEE. This CDR3 is built from 15 residues. V trimming: 0 bases; J trimming: 4 bases; junction bases outside the gene matches: 5. The CDR3 nucleotides read TGTGCCAGCAGCGTAGCTGGACTAGTGGCAGATACGCAGTATTTT. It codes for CASSVAGLVADTQYF. Supplemented by reference TRBV9 and TRBJ2-3, the full variable domain reads DSGVTQTPKHLITATGQRVTLRCSPRSGDLSVYWYQQSLDQGLQFLIQYYNGEERAKGNILERFSAQQFPDLHSELNLSSLELGDSALYFCASSVAGLVADTQYFGPGTRLTVL.

The J gene is TRBJ1-1, the V gene TRBV19, with TRBD1 as a possible D gene (5 bases). The V end was cut by 6 bases, the J end by 4 bases, with 12 bases between. Per the germline V gene, CDR1 is LNHDA and CDR2 is SQIVND (reference sequence). The CDR3 contains 13 residues. The CDR3 DNA follows: TGTGCCAGTAGACGGGACGGCCTCACTGAAGCTTTCTTT. Translation gives CASRRDGLTEAFF.

The V call is TRBV7-2, the J call TRBJ1-2, with 8 bases fitting TRBD1. Germline V gives CDR1 SGHTA, CDR2 FQGNSA. V shed 1 base, J shed 6 bases, and the junction held 7 bases outside the gene matches. This CDR3 spans 15 amino acids. CDR3 protein: CASSLGTGNFDGYTF. For the CDR3, the DNA is TGTGCCAGCAGCTTAGGGACAGGGAATTTCGATGGCTACACCTTC.

This sequence joins TRBV30 and TRBJ2-4; D remains unclear. CDR3 length: 13 amino acids. Germline V gives CDR1 GTSNPN, CDR2 SVGIG (reference sequence). Trimming took off 0 bases at V and 1 base at J, with 4 bases between the two ends. The DNA for the CDR3 is TGTGCCTGGAGTGTCGGGGCCAAAAACATTCAGTACTTC. It is translated as CAWSVGAKNIQYF.

The chain has TRBV13 and TRBJ2-2; 8 nucleotides match TRBD1. CDR3 length: 18 residues. V shed 3 bases and J 2 bases; nucleotides not matched to a gene: 11. CDR1 is PRHDT and CDR2 is FYEKMQ in the germline V gene (reference sequence). The CDR3 loop is CASSFTRTGLHNTGELFF. The DNA for the CDR3 is TGTGCCAGCAGCTTCACCCGGACAGGGTTACATAACACCGGGGAGCTGTTTTTT.

J is TRBJ1-3 and V is TRBV5-1; maybe TRBD1 (6 bases). This CDR3 is built from 14 residues. Looked up from germline, CDR1 is SGHRS and CDR2 is YFSETQ. The V gene lost 0 bases and the J gene lost 4 bases, with 8 bases spanning the gap. The CDR3 DNA follows: TGCGCCAGCAGCTTGGAGGGGGTCGGAAACACCATATATTTT. Its protein is CASSLEGVGNTIYF.

This chain connects TRBV29-1 to TRBJ1-2, with D hard to call. V gave up 5 bases and J gave up 4 bases, with 17 bases separating them. The germline gives CDR1 SQVTM, CDR2 ANQGSEA. The CDR3 loop spans 14 amino acids. The CDR3 region has the DNA TGCAGCGTTATCGAGATAATTGGGTCCTATGGCTACACCTTC. Translated, it gives CSVIEIIGSYGYTF.

The chain employs TRBV24-1 and TRBJ1-3, with a possible D match to TRBD1 (6 bases). Germline loops: CDR1 KGHDR, CDR2 SFDVKD. The V end was cut by 4 bases, the J end by 2 bases, with 23 bases between. CDR3 length equals 19 residues. The CDR3 coding sequence is TGTGCCACCAGTGACCGCGGACAGACGATTGTTTGTCCTGGAAACACCATATATTTT. It is translated as CATSDRGQTIVCPGNTIYF.

The chain is built from TRBV7-9 and TRBJ2-7; 7 positions agree with TRBD2. Looked up from germline, CDR1 is SEHNR and CDR2 is FQNEAQ (reference sequence). V trimming: 0 bases; J trimming: 6 bases; junction bases outside the gene matches: 8. This CDR3 is 15 amino acids long. The CDR3 DNA is TGTGCCAGCAGCTTAGCGGTGGGGGGAGGGCCCGAGCAGTACTTC. Translation gives CASSLAVGGGPEQYF.

Note on this clone: Other nucleotide sequences from this sample produce the same CDR3. The chain employs TRBV3-1 (or the pseudogene TRBV3-2) and TRBJ1-2; TRBD1 agrees at 7 bases. Trimming at V came to 1 base and at J to 3 bases, leaving 2 bases not matched to a gene. The CDR3 loop spans 14 amino acids. In germline, CDR1 is LGHDT, CDR2 YNNKEL (reference sequence). The CDR3 region has the DNA TGTGCCAGCAGCCAAGGGCAGGGGGACTATGGCTACACCTTC. Protein sequence: CASSQGQGDYGYTF.

This clone was seen a single time. The chain is built from TRBV27 and TRBJ2-1; 7 bases line up with TRBD1. This CDR3 spans 15 amino acids. Germline loops: CDR1 MNHEY, CDR2 SMNVEV (reference sequence). Germline trimming cut 5 bases from V and 4 bases from J; bases unmatched to any gene: 8. The CDR3 DNA sequence: TGTGCCAGCAGTCCTCAGGGGGTTCGGTACAATGAGCAGTTCTTC. The encoded protein is CASSPQGVRYNEQFF.

CDR3 sequence (DNA): TGTGCCAGCAGTTTATCCCAGAATCAGCCCCAGCATTTT. Its translation is CASSLSQNQPQHF. V and J are TRBV6-6 and TRBJ1-5, with D unresolved. CDR1 and CDR2 from the germline V gene are MNHNY and SVGAGI (reference sequence). Deletions cut 4 bases from V and 4 bases from J, with 8 bases between. This CDR3 spans 13 amino acids.

In this sample, this clone turned up a few times. The chain employs TRBV3-1 (or the pseudogene TRBV3-2) and TRBJ1-3; D is uncertain. Germline values: CDR1 LGHDT, CDR2 YNNKEL (reference sequence). Trimming removed 3 bases at V and 2 bases at J, with 5 bases between. The CDR3 is 13 amino acids. The CDR3 sequence is CASSQNAGNTIYF. Here the CDR3 DNA reads TGTGCCAGCAGCCAGAACGCTGGAAACACCATATATTTT.

The chain has TRBV9 and TRBJ2-5, with D possibly called TRBD1 or TRBD2 (5 bases each). V lost 0 bases to trimming and J lost 5 bases, with 14 bases between them. This CDR3 region has 15 residues. From germline, CDR1 is SGDLS and CDR2 YYNGEE. CDR3 sequence reads: CASSVVGDLGETQYF. CDR3 sequence (DNA): TGTGCCAGCAGCGTAGTGGGGGATTTAGGGGAGACCCAGTACTTC.

This chain links TRBV10-3 with TRBJ2-6; 12 nucleotides agree with TRBD1. Germline lookup yields CDR1 ENHRY and CDR2 SYGVKD. This CDR3 is 16 amino acids long. V was clipped by 6 bases and J by 3 bases; unmatched bases: 3. As DNA, the CDR3 is TGTGCCATCAGCCGGGACAGGGGGCTTGGGGCCAACGTCCTGACTTTC. Protein sequence: CAISRDRGLGANVLTF.

The chain combines TRBV28 with TRBJ1-2, with a weak D call TRBD1 (5 bases). The CDR3 extends over 14 amino acids. V lost 5 bases to trimming and J lost 1 base, with 11 bases between them. Germline V gene lookup returns CDR1 MDHEN and CDR2 SYDVKM. The DNA of the CDR3 is TGTGCCAGCAGTGTCGGGACCCTTAACTATGGCTACACCTTC. This encodes CASSVGTLNYGYTF.